A single sample is the source of the 11 T cell receptor beta chains below, sequenced in a study of shared clonotypes between healthy human individuals. The repertoire was sequenced with immunoSEQ multiplex PCR; TCRdb's copy has only in-frame clones and lacks some. The sample yields 2 million to 2.5 million clones, approximately 93% seen once. Sequencing was carried out using naive CD4+ T cells from PBMCs. Subset: CD45RA+ positively selected. The receptor set was obtained from a man younger than 35 in good health. Some clones in this sample may be carry-over from other donors' samples.

The CDR3 reads CASSQDLRAIYNEQFF. As DNA, the CDR3 is TGTGCCAGCAGCCAAGATCTGCGCGCAATCTACAATGAGCAGTTCTTC. The rearrangement joins TRBV14 to TRBJ2-1; D is undetermined. This CDR3 is built from 16 residues. V dropped 0 bases and J dropped 3 bases, with 12 bases sitting between them. Per the germline V gene, CDR1 is SGHDN and CDR2 is FVKESK.

Worth noting for this clone: Other DNA sequences in this specimen translate into the identical CDR3. CDR3 coding DNA: TGTGCCAGCAGCTCCCCCGGCGGGAGCTACGAGCAGTACTTC. This translates into CASSSPGGSYEQYF. The J gene is TRBJ2-7, the V gene TRBV11-2; 7 bases are a match to TRBD2. With V trimmed by 4 bases and J by 3 bases, 6 bases remained unmatched. There are 14 residues in the CDR3. Germline CDR1 reads SGHAT; CDR2 reads FQNNGV.

The chain joins TRBV19 to TRBJ2-7; 7 positions agree with TRBD1. Trimming removed 4 bases from V and 2 bases from J; junction bases left unmatched: 8. The length of the CDR3 is 15 residues. Germline V gene lookup returns CDR1 LNHDA and CDR2 SQIVND (reference sequence). The CDR3 sequence is CASSRSRTGAYEQYF. The CDR3 DNA reads as TGTGCCAGTAGTAGGTCCCGGACAGGCGCCTACGAGCAGTACTTC. The full variable domain, completed using reference TRBV19 and TRBJ2-7, is DGGITQSPKYLFRKEGQNVTLSCEQNLNHDAMYWYRQDPGQGLRLIYYSQIVNDFQKGDIAEGYSVSREKKESFPLTVTSAQKNPTAFYLCASSRSRTGAYEQYFGPGTRLTVT.

This clone was counted a single time. The chain is built from TRBV19 and TRBJ2-1; the match to TRBD2 covers 7 bases. This CDR3 has 16 residues. The V segment lost 4 bases and the J segment 0 bases; nucleotides outside the gene matches: 6. Per the germline V gene, CDR1 is LNHDA and CDR2 is SQIVND (reference sequence). CDR3 sequence (DNA): TGTGCCAGTAGTAGGCTAACTAGCGCCTCCTACAATGAGCAGTTCTTC. This encodes CASSRLTSASYNEQFF.

V is TRBV28 and J is TRBJ1-1, with 9 bases lining up with TRBD1. The CDR3 consists of 12 residues. Trimming removed 2 bases from V and 12 bases from J; junction bases left unmatched: 4. Germline CDR1 is MDHEN and CDR2 is SYDVKM. Here the CDR3 reads CASSLVNRGPFF. The DNA of the CDR3 is TGTGCCAGCAGTTTAGTGAACAGGGGGCCTTTCTTT.

The chain employs TRBV5-1 and TRBJ1-2, with D perhaps TRBD1 (6 bases). Germline CDR1 reads SGHRS; CDR2 reads YFSETQ. Between the trimmed V and J ends, which lost 4 bases and 4 bases, there was a span of 11 bases. This CDR3 is built from 13 residues. The CDR3 sequence: CASSNSQGYGYTF. The DNA of the CDR3 is TGCGCCAGCAGCAATTCACAGGGCTATGGCTACACCTTC. Variable domain in full (rest from reference TRBV5-1 and TRBJ1-2): KAGVTQTPRYLIKTRGQQVTLSCSPISGHRSVSWYQQTPGQGLQFLFEYFSETQRNKGNFPGRFSGRQFSNSRSEMNVSTLELGDSALYLCASSNSQGYGYTFGSGTRLTVV.

The rearrangement uses TRBV7-9 and TRBJ2-7; D ambiguous. The CDR3 covers 13 residues. Germline V gives CDR1 SEHNR, CDR2 FQNEAQ (reference sequence). Trimming stripped 5 bases from V and 3 bases from J, with 11 bases between. The CDR3 loop is CASSQATFYEQYF. CDR3 sequence (DNA): TGTGCCAGCAGCCAAGCGACATTCTACGAGCAGTACTTC.

This rearrangement joins TRBV2 to TRBJ2-3; a possible D gene is TRBD2 (6 bases). The CDR3 runs to 14 residues. V was trimmed by 2 bases and J by 4 bases, leaving 10 bases between them. Germline V CDR1 and CDR2: SNHLY, FYNNEI. CDR3 residues: CASSERPGADTQYF. The CDR3 DNA reads TGTGCCAGCAGTGAACGACCGGGAGCAGATACGCAGTATTTT.

The rearrangement uses TRBV7-6 and TRBJ1-4; unclear D gene. The V gene lost 1 base and the J gene lost 5 bases, with 11 bases spanning the gap. The germline CDR1 and CDR2 sequences are SGHVS and FNYEAQ. CDR3 size: 15 residues. DNA for the CDR3: TGTGCCAGCAGCTTAGATGGGCCAGTAAATGAAAAACTGTTTTTT. Translation gives CASSLDGPVNEKLFF.

V and J are TRBV5-6 and TRBJ2-3, with D possibly called TRBD1 or TRBD2 (7 bases each). The CDR3 extends over 15 amino acids. Germline assignment: CDR1 SGHDT and CDR2 YYEEEE. V lost 0 bases and J lost 5, with 13 bases in between. The CDR3 DNA sequence: TGTGCCAGCAGCTTGGTGGCCAGGGGGGGAGATACGCAGTATTTT. Amino acids: CASSLVARGGDTQYF.

Note on this clone: At the DNA level, this CDR3 is encoded by other sequences in the same sample as well. The rearrangement links TRBV28 to TRBJ1-1, with D tentatively TRBD1 (5 bases). Germline values: CDR1 MDHEN, CDR2 SYDVKM. Trimming took 3 bases from V and 1 from J, leaving 9 bases between them. The CDR3 extends over 14 amino acids. CDR3 region: CASSFGQGNTEAFF. As DNA, the CDR3 is TGTGCCAGCAGTTTCGGTCAGGGGAACACTGAAGCTTTCTTT. Variable domain in full (rest from reference TRBV28 and TRBJ1-1): DVKVTQSSRYLVKRTGEKVFLECVQDMDHENMFWYRQDPGLGLRLIYFSYDVKMKEKGDIPEGYSVSREKKERFSLILESASTNQTSMYLCASSFGQGNTEAFFGQGTRLTVV.